This entry lists 27 T cell receptor beta chains sequenced from one sample in a study of graft-versus-host responses after intestinal transplantation. Irradiated, violet-dye-labeled stimulator cells, roughly 200,000 in number, were plated with roughly 200,000 CFSE-labeled responder cells. The method was immunoSEQ multiplex PCR; TCRdb's version includes in-frame clones alone and lacks a portion of them. Here the sample spans approximately 10,000 clones, around 28% being singletons. Material: alloreactive CD8+ T cells from a mixed lymphocyte reaction culture, obtained before transplantation. Indicated subset: CFSE-low proliferating T cells sorted from approximately six-day pre-transplant mixed lymphocyte reaction (GvH or HvG direction). The source of these receptors is a human patient who was an organ donor for intestinal transplantation.

The genes are TRBV27 and TRBJ1-2, with 12 bases lining up with TRBD1. The V gene end was trimmed by 4 bases and the J gene end by 8 bases; junction bases not matched to a gene: 5. The CDR3 runs 14 residues. Germline CDR1 is MNHEY and CDR2 is SMNVEV (reference sequence). CDR3: CASSSGTGGQGYTF. The CDR3 DNA is TGTGCCAGCAGTTCCGGGACAGGGGGCCAAGGCTACACCTTC.

The chain uses TRBV7-4 and TRBJ2-1; D gene unclear. V was trimmed by 4 bases and J by 6 bases, leaving 13 bases between them. The V gene's germline CDR1 is SGHVT and CDR2 SQSDAQ. The CDR3 contains 14 residues. The CDR3 loop is CASSSGVSLNEQFF. As DNA, the CDR3 is TGTGCCAGCAGCTCGGGCGTGTCCCTCAATGAGCAGTTCTTC.

Only a few counts were recorded for this clone. The junction differs from germline at one of its ends, possibly a read error. This rearrangement joins TRBV7-9 to TRBJ1-5, with 7 bases matching TRBD1. Germline V lookup: CDR1 SEHNR, CDR2 FQNEAQ (reference sequence). The CDR3 runs 15 residues. The CDR3, as DNA: TGCGCCAGCAGCCAAGACAGGGCCAGCAATCAGCCCCAGCATTTT. This translates into CASSQDRASNQPQHF.

This clone was picked up one time. This chain links TRBV27 with TRBJ2-1; D is perhaps TRBD2 (6 bases). CDR1 is MNHEY, CDR2 SMNVEV, per germline (reference sequence). There are 16 residues in the CDR3. Trimming removed 7 bases at V and 2 bases at J, with 18 bases between. The CDR3 nucleotides are TGTGCCAGCAACACCCACGGGCGGGGCACCTACAATGAGCAGTTCTTC. Translated: CASNTHGRGTYNEQFF.

There are a few counts of this clone. The rearrangement uses TRBV4-3 and TRBJ1-2; possible D gene TRBD1, 6 bases. The V end lost 0 bases, the J end lost 8 bases, and 13 bases lay between the germline ends. Germline lookup yields CDR1 LGHNA and CDR2 YSLEER. This CDR3 has 14 amino acids. DNA for the CDR3: TGCGCCAGCAGCCAAGATCTCGGGGGCTGGGGCTACACCTTC. It specifies CASSQDLGGWGYTF.

This clone was detected only a few times. The chain employs TRBV5-1 and TRBJ2-7; TRBD2 matches at 9 bases. V shed 4 bases, J shed 0 bases, and the junction held 14 bases outside the gene matches. This CDR3 spans 18 amino acids. The germline V gene has CDR1 SGHRS and CDR2 YFSETQ. The DNA for the CDR3 is TGCGCCAGCAGCGCCATAGCGGGAGAAGAGTTCTTCTCCTACGAGCAGTACTTC. Translation gives CASSAIAGEEFFSYEQYF.

This clone came up a few times. The chain combines TRBV6-9 with TRBJ2-7; D uncertain. The CDR3 length is 12 residues. The germline V and J ends were trimmed by 5 bases and 2 bases, with 7 bases remaining between them. In germline, CDR1 is MNHGY, CDR2 SVAAGI. The CDR3 protein is CASSEYPYEQYF. The CDR3, as DNA: TGTGCCAGCAGTGAGTATCCCTACGAGCAGTACTTC.

This clone counts as medium-sized. This sequence joins TRBV19 and TRBJ1-4; D gene uncertain. There are 15 residues in the CDR3. Germline V gives CDR1 LNHDA, CDR2 SQIVND (reference sequence). V lost 3 bases and J 12 bases, leaving 20 bases between the germline ends. DNA for the CDR3: TGTGCCAGTAGTATTTTTAATCAGGCGGACCAGGAACTGTTTTTT. It is translated as CASSIFNQADQELFF.

This clone was counted between two and nine times. The J gene is TRBJ2-4, the V gene TRBV4-2; 10 bases align to TRBD1. The CDR3 length is 19 residues. Germline V gene lookup returns CDR1 LGHNA and CDR2 YNFKEQ. V was clipped by 0 bases and J by 0 bases; unmatched bases: 8. The CDR3 is CASSQEGTGASLAKNIQYF. CDR3 sequence (DNA): TGTGCCAGCAGCCAAGAGGGGACAGGGGCATCTCTAGCCAAAAACATTCAGTACTTC.

This clone was seen more than once but under ten times. The chain joins TRBV5-1 to TRBJ2-3, with 10 bases fitting TRBD2. The junction had 3 bases not matched to a gene; V was cut back by 4 bases and J by 1 base. The CDR3 spans 15 residues. CDR1 and CDR2 from the germline V gene are SGHRS and YFSETQ. The CDR3 sequence is CASSPGTSGTDTQYF. The CDR3 DNA is TGCGCCAGCAGCCCCGGGACTAGCGGCACAGATACGCAGTATTTT.

V usage is TRBV4-3 and J usage is TRBJ1-1; D remains unclear. The germline gives CDR1 LGHNA, CDR2 YSLEER. V was cut by 1 base and J by 1 base, with 4 bases left in between. This CDR3 region has 13 residues. The CDR3 is CASSQVTNTEAFF. The CDR3 DNA reads TGCGCCAGCAGCCAAGTGACGAACACTGAAGCTTTCTTT.

This clone was observed a few times. V is TRBV9 and J is TRBJ1-2; D perhaps matches TRBD1 (5 bases). V lost 0 bases and J lost 3, with 6 bases in between. The CDR3 is 13 amino acids. CDR1 is SGDLS and CDR2 is YYNGEE in the germline V gene. Here the CDR3 reads CASSVGGDYGYTF. CDR3 in DNA: TGTGCCAGCAGCGTAGGGGGCGACTATGGCTACACCTTC.

The V gene is TRBV6-8, the J gene TRBJ2-7; D uncertain. V lost 0 bases, J lost 5 bases, and 2 bases lay in between. The CDR3 spans 11 residues. CDR1 is MNHGY and CDR2 is SAAAGT in the germline V gene. The CDR3 DNA is TGTGCCAGCAGTTACTCGAACGAGCAGTACTTC. Protein sequence: CASSYSNEQYF.

The V gene is TRBV4-1, the J gene TRBJ2-7; 8 nucleotides align to TRBD1. Unmatched junction bases numbered 2, after V lost 4 bases and J lost 3 bases. CDR3 length: 13 residues. The germline CDR1 and CDR2 sequences are MGHRA and YSYEKL. The CDR3 DNA reads TGCGCCAGCAGCCCCGACAGGGGCTACGAGCAGTACTTC. Translating gives CASSPDRGYEQYF.

This clone has just a few counts. This chain links TRBV27 with TRBJ2-1, with 15 positions matching TRBD2. Germline V gene sequence: CDR1 MNHEY, CDR2 SMNVEV (reference sequence). With 6 bases clipped from V and 5 bases from J, the junction kept 14 bases outside the gene matches. There are 19 residues in the CDR3. The CDR3 reads CASRHRSGLAGGQNNEQFF. The CDR3 bases are TGTGCCAGCAGGCACCGATCGGGACTAGCGGGAGGCCAAAACAATGAGCAGTTCTTC.

There are a few counts of this clone. V and J are TRBV7-6 and TRBJ1-4, with 9 bases fitting TRBD1. This CDR3 contains 17 residues. J gave up 6 bases and V 5 bases, and 13 bases lay outside the gene matches. CDR1 is SGHVS and CDR2 is FNYEAQ in the germline V gene. The CDR3 region has the DNA TGTGCCAGCAGCCCCCTCTATGCGGGACAGGGCGATGAAAAACTGTTTTTT. Protein: CASSPLYAGQGDEKLFF.

This clone is classed as medium-sized. The V call is TRBV9, the J call TRBJ2-3, with D perhaps TRBD1 (5 bases). The CDR3 runs 17 residues. Trimming removed 3 bases from V and 2 bases from J, with 19 bases in between. CDR1 SGDLS and CDR2 YYNGEE come from the germline V gene. Here the CDR3 reads CASSASTGSHATDTQYF. DNA for the CDR3: TGTGCCAGCAGCGCTTCAACAGGAAGCCACGCCACAGATACGCAGTATTTT.

In its sample, this clone is large. V and J are TRBV4-3 and TRBJ1-5, with no clear D. Trimming stripped 5 bases from V and 6 bases from J, with 14 bases between. The CDR3 spans 14 residues. Germline CDR1 LGHNA, CDR2 YSLEER. CDR3 nucleotides: TGCGCCAGCAGCACCAGGACGGGAACTCAGCCCCAGCATTTT. Translating gives CASSTRTGTQPQHF.

By share, this clone ranks as medium-sized. V usage is TRBV5-1 and J usage is TRBJ2-7, with 9 positions matching TRBD1. Germline V gene data show CDR1 as SGHRS and CDR2 as YFSETQ. J lost 2 bases, V lost 4 bases, and 16 bases had no gene match. The length of the CDR3 is 18 residues. CDR3 nucleotides: TGCGCCAGCAGCACCGGGACAGGGTCCCTCATCAGCACCTACGAGCAGTACTTC. It yields the protein CASSTGTGSLISTYEQYF.

The V and J genes are TRBV7-2 and TRBJ2-3; TRBD1 matches at 9 bases. Trimming at V came to 4 bases and at J to 6 bases, leaving 5 bases not matched to a gene. The CDR3 length is 14 residues. CDR1 is SGHTA and CDR2 is FQGNSA in the germline V gene. The CDR3 DNA reads TGTGCCAGCAGCTCGGGACAGGGATCCGATACGCAGTATTTT. Amino acids: CASSSGQGSDTQYF. Combining the CDR3 with reference TRBV7-2 and TRBJ2-3 gives the whole variable domain GAGVSQSPSNKVTEKGKDVELRCDPISGHTALYWYRQSLGQGLEFLIYFQGNSAPDKSGLPSDRFSAERTGGSVSTLTIQRTQQEDSAVYLCASSSGQGSDTQYFGPGTRLTVL.

By sample fraction, this clone is medium-sized (0.01 to 0.1%). This rearrangement joins TRBV27 to TRBJ1-2; D perhaps matches TRBD1 (5 bases). Germline V gene data show CDR1 as MNHEY and CDR2 as SMNVEV (reference sequence). The CDR3 is made up of 17 amino acids. The CDR3 region has the DNA TGTGTTAGCTCCAGCAACAAGTATAGCCCGGGGGGCTATGGCTACACCTTC. It specifies CVSSSNKYSPGGYGYTF.

The genes are TRBV5-4 and TRBJ2-3; 8 bases align to TRBD2. The CDR3 extends over 16 amino acids. Germline-derived CDR1 and CDR2 are SGHNT and YYREEE (reference sequence). V dropped 2 bases and J dropped 2; count of bases not matched to a gene: 7. The CDR3 DNA reads as TGTGCCAGCAGCTTTAGCGGGGAGGCTTACACAGATACGCAGTATTTT. As protein: CASSFSGEAYTDTQYF.

This clone occurred a few times. The junction departs from germline at one end; a sequencing error may be responsible. This chain uses TRBV13 with TRBJ2-4; D remains unclear. CDR1 and CDR2 from the germline V gene are PRHDT and FYEKMQ (reference sequence). This CDR3 is built from 9 residues. CDR3: CASSLYPIF. The CDR3 DNA is TGTGCCAGCAGCTTATATCCCATTTTC.

This clone has a handful of counts. This clone may be a read error of a much larger clone one base away. The rearrangement joins TRBV27 to TRBJ2-7, with a possible D match to TRBD2 (7 bases). Germline CDR1 reads MNHEY; CDR2 reads SMNVEV (reference sequence). This CDR3 has 13 amino acids. CDR3 residues: CASSLAGAYGQYF. As DNA, the CDR3 is TGTGCCAGCAGTTTAGCGGGGGCCTACGGGCAGTACTTC.

The chain is built from TRBV25-1 and TRBJ1-1; a weak D match, TRBD1 (6 bases). The length of the CDR3 is 16 residues. Germline assignment: CDR1 MGHDK and CDR2 SYGVNS. V was trimmed by 0 bases and J by 1 base, leaving 12 bases between them. CDR3 DNA: TGTGCCAGCAGTGAATATCCCAGGGGTGGGAACACTGAAGCTTTCTTT. As protein: CASSEYPRGGNTEAFF.

This clone was seen a few times. The V gene is TRBV27, the J gene TRBJ2-7; the D gene is possibly TRBD2 (7 bases). The CDR3 runs 16 residues. The V end lost 0 bases, the J end lost 5 bases, and 17 bases lay between the germline ends. The germline V gene has CDR1 MNHEY and CDR2 SMNVEV (reference sequence). The CDR3 reads CASSLSLGGAPDEQYF. The DNA for the CDR3 is TGTGCCAGCAGTTTATCGCTAGGGGGGGCCCCCGACGAGCAGTACTTC.

Points on this clone: Given a much more abundant clone one base away, this may be a read error. The V call is TRBV4-3, the J call TRBJ2-1; 8 bases are a match to TRBD2. In germline, CDR1 is LGHNA, CDR2 YSLEER. The V and J ends lost 11 bases and 8 bases, in that order; junction bases with no gene match: 17. The CDR3 has 15 amino acids. CDR3 residues: CARGVVAGGGYEQFF. CDR3 nucleotides: TGCGCCCGCGGGGTAGTGGCGGGGGGCGGTTATGAGCAGTTCTTC.